These 2 T cell receptor beta chains were all obtained from the same sample, sequenced in a study of T cells after yellow fever vaccination. TCRdb processed the 5' RACE reads anew with MiXCR; each CDR3 protein has one entry. This table holds about 85,000 distinct CDR3 sequences, approximately 12% found once. Sequenced here: CD8+ T cells not binding an NS4B(214-222) dextramer, sorted from PBMCs, sampled less than 25 days after the first yellow fever vaccination. These receptor sequences come from a young man who received the YFV17D yellow fever vaccine.

The gene calls are TRBV12-3 or TRBV12-4 and TRBJ2-3, with D uncertain. V dropped 6 bases and J dropped 6 bases, with 10 bases sitting between them. The CDR3 runs to 12 residues. CDR3 in amino acids: CASRMLSDTQYF. CDR3 bases: TGTGCCAGCAGAATGCTGTCCGATACGCAGTATTTT.

This clonotype was counted between two and nine times. This chain uses TRBV7-3 with TRBJ2-6; tentatively, D is TRBD1 (6 bases). The CDR3 length is 17 residues. Trimming removed 2 bases from V and 2 bases from J, with 13 bases in between. Germline lookup yields CDR1 SGHTA and CDR2 FQGTGA. Here the CDR3 reads CASSLGSGAPGANVLTF. The DNA of the CDR3 is TGTGCCAGCAGCTTAGGGTCAGGGGCTCCTGGGGCCAACGTCCTGACTTTC.